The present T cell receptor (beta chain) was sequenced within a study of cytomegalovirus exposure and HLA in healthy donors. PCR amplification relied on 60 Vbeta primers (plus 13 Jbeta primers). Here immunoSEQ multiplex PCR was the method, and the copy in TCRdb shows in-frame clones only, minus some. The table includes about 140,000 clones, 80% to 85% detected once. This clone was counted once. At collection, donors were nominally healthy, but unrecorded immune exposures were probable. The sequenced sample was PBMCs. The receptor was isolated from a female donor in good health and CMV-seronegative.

The CDR3 nucleotides read TGCGCCAGCAGCCAAGAAAGTACAGGGAGCTATGGCTACACCTTC. Encoded protein: CASSQESTGSYGYTF. This chain links TRBV4-1 with TRBJ1-2; D is perhaps TRBD1 (6 bases). Germline V gene data show CDR1 as MGHRA and CDR2 as YSYEKL. This CDR3 has 15 amino acids. The V end was cut by 0 bases, the J end by 4 bases, with 12 bases between.